This T cell receptor (beta chain) was retrieved from a study of T cell responses to AZD1222 COVID-19 vaccine. Study-level points and caveats: Just 5 to 7 people given AZD1222 tested seropositive at baseline. Breadth and depth of Spike-specific TCRs rose after two AZD1222 doses. Repertoires were collected only later (after the peak T cell response had occurred). Donors in the cohort were predominantly white British and more often female, and clonal diversity was possibly underestimated.

The germline V and J ends were trimmed by 8 bases and 7 bases, with 14 bases remaining between them. The germline CDR1 and CDR2 sequences are SNHLY and FYNNEI. The CDR3 loop spans 13 amino acids. Note on this clone: Its antigen is unknown.

The table came from immunoSEQ multiplex PCR; TCRdb's copy has only in-frame clones and leaves some out. The data contain about 86,000 clones, 60% to 80% of them singletons. The material was peripheral blood, obtained on day 0 of AZD1222 vaccination. The rearrangement joins TRBV2 to TRBJ1-4; weak D call: TRBD1 (5 bases). This TCR was sampled from an adult in good health. CDR3 in amino acids: CASHGRVVEKLFF. In DNA form, the CDR3 reads TGTGCCAGCCACGGCAGGGTCGTTGAAAAACTGTTTTTT.